A selection of T cell receptor beta chains follows, all from one sample in a study of T cells after yellow fever vaccination. In TCRdb, the 5' RACE reads were re-called with MiXCR into one record per CDR3 protein. Here the sample spans some 320,000 distinct CDR3 sequences, less than 9.5% being singletons. The specimen comprised CD4+ T cells sorted from PBMCs, sampled 5 days after the yellow fever booster vaccination. These receptors were collected from a man aged 18 to 35 who received the YFV17D yellow fever vaccine. Both conserved end residues are part of each CDR3. Each record gives: V gene, D gene, J gene, clone size, CDR3 protein, CDR3 DNA. D genes are given only for firm matches. Not all rows give a size; the values are once, few, many and, for expanded clones, a class.

TRBV20-1	NA	TRBJ2-3	NA	CSATLGPGTDTQYF	TGCAGTGCCACACTAGGACCCGGCACAGATACGCAGTATTTT
TRBV5-1	NA	TRBJ1-1	many	CASSPEVLGDTEAFF	TGCGCCAGCAGCCCCGAGGTGTTGGGAGACACTGAAGCTTTCTTT
TRBV5-5	NA	TRBJ2-3	few	CAGGPSHDTQYF	TGTGCCGGAGGACCTAGCCACGATACGCAGTATTTT
TRBV29-1	NA	TRBJ2-2	many	CSVGVQDGELFF	TGCAGCGTTGGGGTACAGGACGGGGAGCTGTTTTTT
TRBV29-1	TRBD2	TRBJ2-3	many	CSVVGLAGGDTQYF	TGCAGCGTTGTAGGACTAGCGGGGGGCGATACGCAGTATTTT
TRBV4-3	NA	TRBJ1-2	NA	CASSQGPASNYGYTF	TGCGCCAGCAGCCAAGGACCAGCGTCTAACTATGGCTACACCTTC
TRBV7-9	NA	TRBJ2-2	few	CASSFWGLTGELFF	TGTGCCAGCAGCTTCTGGGGGCTAACCGGGGAGCTGTTTTTT
TRBV4-2	NA	TRBJ2-3	NA	CASSQDNRATDTQYF	TGTGCCAGCAGCCAAGATAACAGGGCCACAGATACGCAGTATTTT
TRBV20-1	NA	TRBJ2-3	NA	CSARDRLMVSTDTQYF	TGCAGTGCTAGAGATCGTCTGATGGTTAGCACAGATACGCAGTATTTT
TRBV12-3/TRBV12-4	NA	TRBJ1-5	many	CASSAGTRLNQPQHF	TGTGCCAGCAGTGCCGGGACGCGCCTCAATCAGCCCCAGCATTTT
TRBV7-3	NA	TRBJ2-2	few	CASSGGNAGELFF	TGTGCCAGCAGTGGGGGGAACGCCGGGGAGCTGTTTTTT
TRBV6-5	TRBD1	TRBJ1-1	many	CASSYSGPQGVYTEAFF	TGTGCCAGCAGTTACTCGGGCCCCCAGGGGGTATACACTGAAGCTTTCTTT
TRBV7-2	NA	TRBJ2-3	NA	CASSLDRDTDTQYF	TGTGCCAGCAGCTTAGACAGAGACACAGATACGCAGTATTTT
TRBV30	TRBD2	TRBJ2-1	many	CAWSSGGQFF	TGTGCCTGGAGCTCGGGGGGGCAGTTCTTC
TRBV20-1	NA	TRBJ2-6	many	CSASLAAGANVLTF	TGCAGTGCTAGCCTCGCAGCTGGGGCCAACGTCCTGACTTTC
TRBV7-2	NA	TRBJ2-5	once	CASSPLTGIGETQYF	TGTGCCAGCAGCCCGCTAACAGGGATTGGGGAGACCCAGTACTTC
TRBV7-8	NA	TRBJ2-1	NA	CASSLGFLSYNEQFF	TGTGCCAGCAGCTTAGGCTTCCTCTCCTACAATGAGCAGTTCTTC
TRBV9	NA	TRBJ2-3	many	CASSEGGLVSTDTQYF	TGTGCCAGCAGCGAGGGGGGACTCGTTAGCACAGATACGCAGTATTTT
TRBV25-1	NA	TRBJ1-1	NA	CASSPGRDTEAFF	TGTGCCAGCAGTCCAGGACGGGACACTGAAGCTTTCTTT
TRBV7-3	NA	TRBJ2-2	few	CASSLAGPSTGELFF	TGTGCCAGCAGCTTAGCGGGGCCGTCCACCGGGGAGCTGTTTTTT
TRBV5-5	NA	TRBJ2-2	NA	CASSTYWAVNTGELFF	TGTGCCAGCAGCACGTACTGGGCTGTGAACACCGGGGAGCTGTTTTTT
TRBV5-5	NA	TRBJ1-3	NA	CASSLRDRRFSGNTIYF	TGTGCCAGCAGCCTGCGGGACCGCCGTTTCTCTGGAAACACCATATATTTT
TRBV7-8	NA	TRBJ2-5	NA	CASSLSFPGRETQYF	TGTGCCAGCAGCTTGAGTTTTCCGGGTAGGGAGACCCAGTACTTC
TRBV5-4	NA	TRBJ2-5	NA	CASSQDRGGVETQYF	TGTGCCAGCAGCCAAGACAGGGGAGGGGTGGAGACCCAGTACTTC
TRBV27	TRBD1	TRBJ1-6	NA	CASSPRQGMDSPLHF	TGTGCCAGCAGTCCCCGACAGGGTATGGATTCACCCCTCCACTTT
TRBV5-1	TRBD2	TRBJ2-1	NA	CASSSGLAGSSYNEQFF	TGCGCCAGCAGCTCCGGACTAGCGGGGAGCTCCTACAATGAGCAGTTCTTC
TRBV11-2	NA	TRBJ1-5	few	CASGPGLGQPQHF	TGTGCCAGCGGTCCGGGGTTGGGTCAGCCCCAGCATTTT
TRBV5-1	TRBD1	TRBJ2-6	many	CASDRDGTSGANVLTF	TGCGCCAGCGACAGGGACGGGACCTCTGGGGCCAACGTCCTGACTTTC
TRBV5-1	TRBD2	TRBJ2-7	NA	CASSIVSSGGLSSYEQYF	TGCGCCAGCAGCATTGTCTCTAGCGGGGGGCTGAGCTCCTACGAGCAGTACTTC